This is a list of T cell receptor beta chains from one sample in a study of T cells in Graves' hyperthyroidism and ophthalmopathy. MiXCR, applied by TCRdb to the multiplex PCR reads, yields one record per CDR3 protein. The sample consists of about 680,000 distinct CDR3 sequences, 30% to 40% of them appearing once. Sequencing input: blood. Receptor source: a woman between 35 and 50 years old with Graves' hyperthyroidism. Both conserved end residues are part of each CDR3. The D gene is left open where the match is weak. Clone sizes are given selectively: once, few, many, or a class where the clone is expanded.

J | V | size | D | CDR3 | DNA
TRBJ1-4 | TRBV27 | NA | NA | CASSSRTAKAKLFF | TGTGCCAGCAGTTCGAGGACGGCAAAGGCAAAACTGTTTTTT
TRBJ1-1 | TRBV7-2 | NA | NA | CASSLFMNAEAFF | TGTGCCAGCAGCTTATTCATGAACGCTGAAGCTTTCTTT
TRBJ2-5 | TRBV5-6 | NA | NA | CASSHSFQDYPSWETQYF | TGTGCCAGCAGCCACTCATTCCAGGACTACCCTAGTTGGGAGACCCAGTACTTC
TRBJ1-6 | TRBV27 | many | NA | CASGRPNSPLHF | TGTGCCAGTGGACGACCTAATTCACCCCTCCACTTT
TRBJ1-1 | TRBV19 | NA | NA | CASIRRTEAFF | TGTGCCAGTATTAGGCGGACTGAAGCTTTCTTT
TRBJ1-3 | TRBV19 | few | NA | CAAGGGGVSGNTIYF | TGTGCCGCTGGAGGGGGGGGAGTCTCTGGAAACACCATATATTTT
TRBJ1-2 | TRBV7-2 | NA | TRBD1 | CASSLAHDRVRRGYTF | TGTGCCAGCAGCTTAGCGCACGACAGGGTCAGGAGAGGCTACACCTTC
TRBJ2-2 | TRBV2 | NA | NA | CASSGQENTGELFF | TGTGCCAGCAGTGGACAGGAGAACACCGGGGAGCTGTTTTTT
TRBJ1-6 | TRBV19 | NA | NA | CASRGPYNSPLHF | TGTGCCAGCAGGGGCCCCTATAATTCACCCCTCCACTTT
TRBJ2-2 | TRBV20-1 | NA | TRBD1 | CSARRGQDGTGELFF | TGCAGTGCTAGACGAGGACAGGACGGAACCGGGGAGCTGTTTTTT
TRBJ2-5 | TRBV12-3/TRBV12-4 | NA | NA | CASSYSYRHLQETQYF | TGTGCCAGCAGTTACTCGTATCGACACCTCCAAGAGACCCAGTACTTC
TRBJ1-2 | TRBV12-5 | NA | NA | CASGNPPRATKGDGYTF | TGTGCTAGTGGCAACCCGCCCCGGGCGACTAAGGGGGATGGCTACACCTTC
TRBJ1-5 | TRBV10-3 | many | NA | CAISDRGSYQPQHF | TGTGCCATCAGTGACAGGGGATCTTATCAGCCCCAGCATTTT
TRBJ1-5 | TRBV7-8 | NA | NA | CASSSLGEGRGQPQHF | TGTGCCAGCAGCAGTTTAGGGGAGGGGAGAGGTCAGCCCCAGCATTTT
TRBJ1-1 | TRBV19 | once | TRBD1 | CASGIIQGAGTEAFF | TGTGCCAGTGGTATAATTCAGGGGGCAGGTACTGAAGCTTTCTTT
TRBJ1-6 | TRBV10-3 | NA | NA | CAISEKVEIYISPLHF | TGTGCCATCAGTGAGAAAGTGGAGATCTACATTTCACCCCTCCACTTT
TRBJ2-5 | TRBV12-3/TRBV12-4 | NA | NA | CASSFQWTQETQYF | TGTGCCAGCAGTTTCCAGTGGACACAAGAGACCCAGTACTTC
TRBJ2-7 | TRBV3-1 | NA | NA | CASSQAEGRAHQQYF | TGTGCCAGCAGCCAAGCAGAGGGTCGAGCCCATCAGCAGTACTTC
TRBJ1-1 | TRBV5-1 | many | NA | CASSTLTDNTEAFF | TGCGCCAGCAGCACATTGACAGACAACACTGAAGCTTTCTTT
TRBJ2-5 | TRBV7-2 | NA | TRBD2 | CASSKASGRAEETQYF | TGTGCCAGCAGCAAGGCTAGCGGGAGGGCCGAAGAGACCCAGTACTTC
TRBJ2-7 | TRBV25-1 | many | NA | CASSDFRGTTYEQYF | TGTGCCAGCAGTGATTTCAGGGGAACCACCTACGAGCAGTACTTC
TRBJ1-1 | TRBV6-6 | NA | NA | CASSQGLENTEASF | TGTGCCAGCAGCCAAGGGTTGGAGAACACTGAAGCTTCCTTT
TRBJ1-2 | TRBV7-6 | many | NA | CASSRVGMAGDGYTF | TGTGCCAGCAGCCGAGTGGGAATGGCAGGGGATGGCTACACCTTC
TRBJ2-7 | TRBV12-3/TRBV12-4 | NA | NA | CASSFYPYEQYF | TGTGCCAGCAGTTTCTACCCCTACGAGCAGTACTTC
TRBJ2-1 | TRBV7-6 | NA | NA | CASSPTSGDHNEQFF | TGTGCCAGCAGCCCTACCAGCGGAGATCACAATGAGCAGTTCTTC
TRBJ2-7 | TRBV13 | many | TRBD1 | CASSLKGDSPYEQYF | TGTGCCAGCAGCTTAAAGGGGGACAGTCCCTACGAGCAGTACTTC
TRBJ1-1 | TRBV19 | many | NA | CASSRAVNTEAFF | TGTGCCAGTAGCAGGGCCGTGAACACTGAAGCTTTCTTT
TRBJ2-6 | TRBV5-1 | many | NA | CASSLGDRPGGANVLTF | TGCGCCAGCAGCTTGGGCGACAGGCCAGGAGGGGCCAACGTCCTGACTTTC
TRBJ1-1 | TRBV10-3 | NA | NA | CAISGLGGEPEAFF | TGTGCCATCAGTGGCCTCGGAGGGGAACCTGAAGCTTTCTTT
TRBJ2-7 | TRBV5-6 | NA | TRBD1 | CASSPRPGQGIGEQYF | TGTGCCAGCAGCCCTCGCCCGGGACAGGGGATAGGTGAGCAGTACTTC
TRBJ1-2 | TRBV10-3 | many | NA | CAISESAGVYTF | TGTGCCATCAGTGAGTCGGCAGGGGTCTACACCTTC
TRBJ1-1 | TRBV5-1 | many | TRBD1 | CASSLTGVTEAFF | TGTGCCAGCAGCCTGACAGGGGTCACTGAAGCTTTCTTT
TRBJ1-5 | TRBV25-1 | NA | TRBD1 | CASSPLTGAQPQHF | TGTGCCAGCAGCCCGTTGACAGGGGCCCAGCCCCAGCATTTT
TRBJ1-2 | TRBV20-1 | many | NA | CSARDHVLAGNYGYTF | TGCAGTGCTAGAGATCACGTTCTCGCAGGGAACTATGGCTACACCTTC
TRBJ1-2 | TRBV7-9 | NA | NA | CASSLRFADYGYTF | TGTGCCAGCAGCCTCCGTTTTGCGGACTATGGCTACACCTTC
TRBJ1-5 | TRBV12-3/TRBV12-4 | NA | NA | CASSFLGRDQPQHF | TGTGCCAGCAGTTTCTTAGGGAGAGATCAGCCCCAGCATTTT
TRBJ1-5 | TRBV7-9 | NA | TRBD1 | CASSMDRARGNQSQHF | TGTGCCAGCAGCATGGACAGGGCCCGGGGCAATCAGTCCCAGCATTTT
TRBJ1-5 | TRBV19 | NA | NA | CASSIVGKGDQPQHF | TGTGCCAGTAGTATAGTCGGGAAGGGCGATCAGCCCCAGCATTTT
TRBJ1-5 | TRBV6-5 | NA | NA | CASSYDDTQVQHF | TGTGCCAGCAGTTACGATGACACCCAAGTCCAGCATTTT
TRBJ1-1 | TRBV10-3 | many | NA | CAIKAGGRSTEAFF | TGTGCCATCAAAGCGGGAGGGAGGAGCACTGAAGCTTTCTTT
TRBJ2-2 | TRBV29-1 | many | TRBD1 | CSVPRDRVSGELFF | TGCAGCGTTCCTCGGGACAGGGTATCCGGGGAGCTGTTTTTT
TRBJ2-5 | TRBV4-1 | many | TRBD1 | CASSPLLTGKETQYF | TGCGCCAGCAGCCCACTCTTGACAGGGAAGGAGACCCAGTACTTC
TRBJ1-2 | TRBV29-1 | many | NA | CSVEDRQVWNGYTF | TGCAGCGTTGAAGATCGACAGGTCTGGAATGGCTACACCTTC
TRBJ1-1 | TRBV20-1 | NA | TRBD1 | CSARTGRVGTEAFF | TGCAGTGCTAGGACAGGGCGTGTGGGGACTGAAGCTTTCTTT
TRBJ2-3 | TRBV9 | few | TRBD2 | CASSVSGGGTDTQYF | TGTGCCAGCAGCGTTAGCGGGGGGGGCACAGATACGCAGTATTTT
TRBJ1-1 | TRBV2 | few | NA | CASNIRGLNTEAFF | TGTGCCAGCAATATCAGGGGACTGAACACTGAAGCTTTCTTT